This T cell receptor beta chain was sequenced during a study of cytomegalovirus exposure and HLA in healthy donors. Study summary: Later, an analysis reported that the 120 or so validation repertoires had used the same platform as the roughly 700 first-cohort repertoires. Regarding the study as a whole: That first-cohort TCR clusters tended to co-occur in the roughly 130 validation repertoires was found in a later analysis. Usually a TCR sequence was rare, but some public TCRs were found in many donors. Researchers catalogued some 160 TCR beta chains as cytomegalovirus-associated.

TCRdb keeps only in-frame clones here, not all; method: immunoSEQ multiplex PCR. Among about 140,000 clones, around 87% were seen once, and the ten largest hold just under 9%. Worth noting for this clone: What it binds is not known.

The germline V gene encodes CDR1 MNHEY and CDR2 SMNVEV (reference sequence). CDR3 length: 14 amino acids. V dropped 4 bases and J dropped 2 bases, with 12 bases sitting between them. The genes are TRBV27 and TRBJ2-7; D remains ambiguous. The clonotype originates from a young man in good health and CMV-seropositive. The sequencing sample was made of PBMCs. The CDR3 loop is CASSSEATTYEQYF. The DNA of the CDR3 is TGTGCCAGCAGTTCAGAAGCGACCACCTACGAGCAGTACTTC.